One sample yielded the 27 T cell receptor beta chains listed below, sequenced in a study of CD8 T cells in ankylosing spondylitis. The antigens for these receptors are not known. TCRdb reanalysed the 5' RACE reads using MiXCR and keeps one entry per CDR3 protein. The data contain approximately 400,000 distinct CDR3 sequences, 25% to 30% of them singletons. Study-wide findings and caveats: Seemingly characteristic of ankylosing spondylitis blood was a TCR beta motif consisting of about 8 highly homologous variants.

The sequencing sample was made of blood, either unsorted or a sorted T cell fraction (not recorded which). Receptor source: a male donor with ankylosing spondylitis.

V is TRBV7-2 and J is TRBJ2-2; D not resolved. The germline V gene has CDR1 SGHTA and CDR2 FQGNSA. This CDR3 region has 16 residues. The V gene lost 0 bases and the J gene lost 0 bases, with 8 bases spanning the gap. The CDR3 spells CASSLAVGSNTGELFF. The CDR3 DNA reads TGTGCCAGCAGCTTAGCGGTCGGATCGAACACCGGGGAGCTGTTTTTT.

This clonotype showed up many times. The chain combines TRBV20-1 with TRBJ2-5; 7 nucleotides match TRBD2. The junction had 5 bases not matched to a gene; V was cut back by 0 bases and J by 4 bases. CDR3 length: 14 residues. Looked up from germline, CDR1 is DFQATT and CDR2 is SNEGSKA (reference sequence). The CDR3: CSARDGASGETQYF. Here the CDR3 DNA reads TGCAGTGCTAGAGACGGGGCTAGCGGAGAGACCCAGTACTTC.

For the CDR3, the DNA is TGTGCCAGCAGCGCCACTAGCGAAAGGGGAGATACGCAGTATTTT. This codes for CASSATSERGDTQYF. The rearrangement links TRBV9 to TRBJ2-3, with TRBD2 matching over 7 bases. V was pared by 3 bases and J by 5 bases, with 9 bases of the junction left unmatched. CDR3 length: 15 amino acids. CDR1 is SGDLS, CDR2 YYNGEE, per germline.

The sample holds many counts of this clonotype. This sequence joins TRBV20-1 and TRBJ2-5, with D perhaps matching TRBD2 (5 bases). Germline CDR1 is DFQATT and CDR2 is SNEGSKA (reference sequence). Trimming shortened V by 4 bases and J by 4 bases, and 7 bases separated the two germline ends. The CDR3 has 11 amino acids. CDR3 DNA sequence: TGCAGTGCTACCGGAGGAGAGACCCAGTACTTC. It yields the protein CSATGGETQYF.

This clonotype was counted a few times. V gene TRBV29-1 combines with J gene TRBJ2-3; D unresolved. The CDR3 extends over 14 amino acids. Looked up from germline, CDR1 is SQVTM and CDR2 is ANQGSEA. V gave up 2 bases and J gave up 1 base, with 10 bases separating them. In DNA, the CDR3 is TGCAGCGTTGAAATGGCAGTTCGCACAGATACGCAGTATTTT. It encodes CSVEMAVRTDTQYF.

The chain uses TRBV27 and TRBJ2-1; TRBD2 matches at 11 bases. V was clipped by 6 bases and J by 4 bases; unmatched bases: 5. The CDR3 is 15 residues long. The germline gives CDR1 MNHEY, CDR2 SMNVEV (reference sequence). CDR3 residues: CASRYTSGGYNEQFF. Written as DNA, the CDR3 is TGTGCCAGCAGGTACACTAGCGGGGGATACAATGAGCAGTTCTTC.

This sequence joins TRBV10-3 and TRBJ2-7; TRBD1 aligns across 9 bases. CDR1 is ENHRY, CDR2 SYGVKD, per germline. The CDR3 contains 11 residues. The CDR3 coding sequence is TGTGCCATCAGTGAAGGGACAGGGTTCGTCGTC. It is translated as CAISEGTGFVV.

This clonotype was observed a handful of times. This rearrangement joins TRBV24-1 to TRBJ2-2; 8 bases agree with TRBD2. Germline CDR1 is KGHDR and CDR2 is SFDVKD. V gave up 0 bases and J gave up 1 base; unmatched junction bases: 15. CDR3 length: 21 residues. This CDR3 reads CATSDLQSGGLLAVNTGELFF. CDR3 DNA sequence: TGTGCCACCAGTGATTTGCAATCCGGGGGGCTACTAGCGGTGAACACCGGGGAGCTGTTTTTT.

Only a few counts were recorded for this clonotype. The V gene is TRBV20-1, the J gene TRBJ1-1; D is uncertain. In germline, CDR1 is DFQATT, CDR2 SNEGSKA (reference sequence). V lost 5 bases and J 6 bases, leaving 16 bases between the germline ends. The CDR3 runs 13 residues. The CDR3, as DNA: TGCAGTGCTTTACCCCAGCCCGGGTCTGAAGCTTTCTTT. Translation: CSALPQPGSEAFF.

This clonotype has just a few counts. V and J are TRBV6-1 and TRBJ2-3; 9 positions match TRBD2. V gave up 2 bases and J gave up 7 bases; unmatched junction bases: 7. CDR3 length: 15 amino acids. Per germline, CDR1 MNHNS and CDR2 SASEGT. The CDR3 is CASSETLAGMNTQYF. For the CDR3, the DNA is TGTGCCAGCAGTGAAACGCTAGCGGGAATGAATACGCAGTATTTT.

This clonotype was picked up a small number of times. The chain links TRBV3-1 to TRBJ2-1; D may be TRBD2 (6 bases). This CDR3 contains 13 residues. The germline CDR1 and CDR2 sequences are LGHDT and YNNKEL (reference sequence). Trimming removed 3 bases from V and 11 bases from J, with 14 bases in between. In DNA form, the CDR3 reads TGTGCCAGCAGCCAGCTACGGGGGAGTAAGCAGTTCTTC. It specifies CASSQLRGSKQFF.

The genes are TRBV20-1 and TRBJ2-1, with 8 bases lining up with TRBD2. CDR1 is DFQATT, CDR2 SNEGSKA, per germline (reference sequence). The V gene end was trimmed by 3 bases and the J gene end by 2 bases; junction bases not matched to a gene: 3. The CDR3 has 14 residues. The chain's CDR3 is CSASLAGPYNEQFF. DNA of the CDR3: TGCAGTGCTAGTCTAGCGGGCCCCTACAATGAGCAGTTCTTC.

This chain joins TRBV7-2 and TRBJ2-1, with 8 bases that match TRBD2. V gave up 2 bases and J gave up 7 bases; unmatched junction bases: 13. The CDR3 sequence is 17 residues long. CDR1 SGHTA and CDR2 FQGNSA come from the germline V gene. The CDR3 region is CASSLNKGLVGRNEQFF. CDR3 in DNA: TGTGCCAGCAGCTTAAATAAGGGACTAGTCGGGCGTAATGAGCAGTTCTTC.

This clonotype appeared a few times. The chain employs TRBV20-1 and TRBJ2-2; 8 bases fit TRBD1. CDR1 DFQATT and CDR2 SNEGSKA come from the germline V gene (reference sequence). V trimming: 0 bases; J trimming: 4 bases; junction bases outside the gene matches: 4. CDR3 length: 15 residues. The DNA of the CDR3 is TGCAGTGCTAGAGATAGAGGACAGGGCACCGGGGAGCTGTTTTTT. It is translated as CSARDRGQGTGELFF.

This sequence joins TRBV18 and TRBJ2-1; 7 positions agree with TRBD1. Trimming at V came to 3 bases and at J to 7 bases, leaving 9 bases not matched to a gene. The CDR3 loop spans 15 amino acids. Germline-derived CDR1 and CDR2 are KGHSH and LQKENI. The CDR3 DNA is TGTGCCAGCTCACCCCGGGACAGAGTTTTGAATGAGCAGTTCTTC. The encoded protein is CASSPRDRVLNEQFF.

This clonotype came up once. The V and J genes are TRBV20-1 and TRBJ1-1, with D perhaps TRBD1 (5 bases). This CDR3 comprises 15 residues. Per the germline V gene, CDR1 is DFQATT and CDR2 is SNEGSKA (reference sequence). Trimming took 0 bases from V and 7 from J, leaving 18 bases between them. The CDR3: CSARDQGGRWGEAFF. Here the CDR3 DNA reads TGCAGTGCTAGAGATCAGGGCGGGAGATGGGGTGAAGCTTTCTTT.

The chain carries TRBV24-1 and TRBJ1-1, with a tentative D call TRBD1 (5 bases). This CDR3 is built from 13 residues. Germline V gene data show CDR1 as KGHDR and CDR2 as SFDVKD. Trimming removed 5 bases at V and 4 bases at J, with 10 bases between. The CDR3 spells CATSVGGSTEAFF. In nucleotides, the CDR3 is TGTGCCACCAGTGTCGGGGGGAGCACTGAAGCTTTCTTT.

This clonotype has ten or more counts. This rearrangement joins TRBV11-3 to TRBJ2-1; 7 bases are a match to TRBD1. CDR1 is SGHNT and CDR2 is YENEEA in the germline V gene. This CDR3 region has 15 residues. The trim removed 4 bases at V and 0 bases at J, leaving 3 bases unmatched. CDR3 loop: CASSSYRGSYNEQFF. CDR3 DNA: TGTGCCAGCAGCTCGTACAGGGGCTCCTACAATGAGCAGTTCTTC.

The genes are TRBV27 and TRBJ2-7; D call uncertain. The germline gives CDR1 MNHEY, CDR2 SMNVEV (reference sequence). V dropped 4 bases and J dropped 2 bases, with 9 bases sitting between them. The CDR3 loop spans 13 amino acids. CDR3 protein: CASSSGTTYEQYV. Written as DNA, the CDR3 is TGTGCCAGCAGTTCGGGCACTACCTACGAGCAGTACGTC.

This clonotype was seen a few times. This chain links TRBV20-1 with TRBJ2-5, with TRBD2 matching 7 bases. The junction had 9 bases not matched to a gene; V was cut back by 5 bases and J by 0 bases. The CDR3 sequence is 15 residues long. The germline V gene has CDR1 DFQATT and CDR2 SNEGSKA (reference sequence). CDR3 region: CSASRASGNQETQYF. CDR3 bases: TGCAGTGCTTCGAGGGCTAGCGGAAACCAAGAGACCCAGTACTTC.

The chain combines TRBV5-1 with TRBJ2-3; 11 bases are a match to TRBD1. CDR3 length equals 16 residues. With V trimmed by 2 bases and J by 1 base, 3 bases remained unmatched. Germline CDR1 and CDR2: SGHRS and YFSETQ. This CDR3 reads CASSLGTGGRTDTQYF. The CDR3 DNA reads as TGCGCCAGCAGCTTAGGGACAGGGGGACGCACAGATACGCAGTATTTT.

This rearrangement joins TRBV20-1 to TRBJ2-7; 9 positions agree with TRBD2. The CDR3 covers 15 residues. V lost 4 bases, J lost 3 bases, and 10 bases stayed unmatched. Germline V gene data show CDR1 as DFQATT and CDR2 as SNEGSKA (reference sequence). The DNA for the CDR3 is TGCAGTGCTACCGCTCGGGGTAGCGGGAGCTACGAGCAGTACGTC. Protein: CSATARGSGSYEQYV.

The chain has TRBV6-1 and TRBJ2-2; 11 bases fit TRBD2. The CDR3 is 14 amino acids. Looked up from germline, CDR1 is MNHNS and CDR2 is SASEGT. Losses at the gene ends were 11 bases for V and 4 bases for J; bases not matched to a gene: 6. The chain's CDR3 is CAVTGTSGTGELFF. In nucleotides, the CDR3 is TGTGCCGTAACCGGGACTAGCGGCACCGGGGAGCTGTTTTTT.

The rearrangement uses TRBV12-3 or TRBV12-4 and TRBJ2-5; D is perhaps TRBD1 or TRBD2 (5 bases each). The CDR3 contains 13 residues. Trimming stripped 8 bases from V and 4 bases from J, with 14 bases between. Here the CDR3 reads CASGREFGETQYF. CDR3 in DNA: TGTGCCAGCGGCAGGGAGTTTGGAGAGACCCAGTACTTC.

The rearrangement links TRBV9 to TRBJ2-3, with 8 bases lining up with TRBD2. This CDR3 has 16 amino acids. J lost 0 bases, V lost 4 bases, and 7 bases had no gene match. Germline V CDR1 and CDR2: SGDLS, YYNGEE. CDR3 sequence (DNA): TGTGCCAGCAGCTCTCGGGAGGGCGATAGCACAGATACGCAGTATTTT. Its protein is CASSSREGDSTDTQYF.

The chain employs TRBV7-9 and TRBJ1-5, with a tentative D call TRBD1 (5 bases). CDR3 length equals 13 residues. Looked up from germline, CDR1 is SEHNR and CDR2 is FQNEAQ (reference sequence). The V and J ends lost 2 bases and 6 bases respectively, with 8 bases between them. CDR3 sequence reads: CASSLQGSQPQHF. CDR3 DNA: TGTGCCAGCAGCTTACAGGGCAGTCAGCCCCAGCATTTT.

The chain employs TRBV20-1 and TRBJ1-1; 9 bases agree with TRBD1. The trim removed 5 bases at V and 10 bases at J, leaving 8 bases unmatched. The CDR3 is made up of 12 amino acids. Germline V CDR1 and CDR2: DFQATT, SNEGSKA (reference sequence). The CDR3 is CSALPPGQGAFF. Written as DNA, the CDR3 is TGCAGTGCTTTACCCCCGGGACAGGGAGCTTTCTTT.